A selection of T cell receptor beta chains follows, all from one sample in a study of regulatory T cells in long-lasting Graves disease. From the multiplex PCR reads, TCRdb called clonotypes with MiXCR, one entry per CDR3 protein. This sample carries hundreds of thousands of distinct CDR3 sequences, roughly a sixth of them seen once, and the ten largest clones take 30%. This sample was shared with a second study, whose subject was T cells in Graves' hyperthyroidism and ophthalmopathy.

Source: peripheral blood mononuclear cells (PBMCs), taken at new diagnosis, from a patient treated with antithyroid drugs. Receptors were obtained from a man in his forties or fifties with Graves disease. The CDR3 runs from the conserved cysteine through the conserved F or W. A D gene is named only where the DNA matches it firmly. Size is stated for part of the rows, as once, few or many counts, or as a class when the clone is expanded.

v_gene	d_gene	abundance	j_gene	CDR3nt	CDR3aa
TRBV4-3	-	many	TRBJ2-3	TGCGCCAGCAGCAAAGGGGCTATGCCAGATACGCAGTATTTT	CASSKGAMPDTQYF
TRBV27	-	many	TRBJ2-7	TGTGCCAGCAGACCCACGGCTTCCTACGAGCAGTACTTC	CASRPTASYEQYF
TRBV7-3	-	many	TRBJ2-1	TGTGCCAGCAGCTTAGGGCCCGGTATAATGGGCGGTGAGCAGTTCTTC	CASSLGPGIMGGEQFF
TRBV9	-	many	TRBJ1-2	TGTGCCAGCAGCCGGGATACAGATGGCTACACCTTC	CASSRDTDGYTF
TRBV7-7	TRBD2	-	TRBJ2-1	TGTGCCAGCAGCTCCGGGGGGGAGCAGTTCTTC	CASSSGGEQFF
TRBV6-1	-	-	TRBJ2-5	TGTGCCAGCAGTGACCCAGACAGACTCCAAGAGACCCAGTACTTC	CASSDPDRLQETQYF
TRBV7-2	-	many	TRBJ2-2	TGTGCCAGCAGCTTAAGGGGGGGGGTTCCGAACACCGGGGAGCTGTTTTTT	CASSLRGGVPNTGELFF
TRBV27	-	-	TRBJ2-3	TGTGCCAGCAGTTTACAGTTACTGGGCACAGATACGCAGTATTTT	CASSLQLLGTDTQYF
TRBV28	-	many	TRBJ1-6	TGTGCCAGCAGTCAGGGCAGTAATTCACCCCTCCACTTT	CASSQGSNSPLHF
TRBV12-3/TRBV12-4	-	-	TRBJ2-2	TGTGCCAGCAGTTTAACAGGCACCGGGGAGCTGTTTTTT	CASSLTGTGELFF
TRBV2	-	many	TRBJ2-7	TGTGCCAGCAGTGAATCGCGCCAAAGGGGCGAGCAGTACTTC	CASSESRQRGEQYF
TRBV5-1	-	-	TRBJ2-5	TGCGCCAGCAGCTCGGACAGTTTTGAGACCCAGTACTTC	CASSSDSFETQYF
TRBV20-1	-	many	TRBJ2-5	TGCAGTGCTAGAGAGGATGCCCAGTACTTC	CSAREDAQYF
TRBV5-1	TRBD1	few	TRBJ2-7	TGCGCCAGCAGCTTGCGACCGCGGACAGGTTCCTACGAGCAGTACTTC	CASSLRPRTGSYEQYF
TRBV5-1	TRBD2	many	TRBJ2-5	TGTGCCAGCAGCCCCGGACTAGCGGGGGGCCTGGAGACCCAGTACTTC	CASSPGLAGGLETQYF
TRBV24-1	TRBD2	-	TRBJ2-5	TGTGCCACCAGTGTAGAGCGGGGGGCGTCCCTGGAGACCCAGTACTTC	CATSVERGASLETQYF
TRBV5-1	-	many	TRBJ2-6	TGTGCCAGCAGTTTAGGGGGATCTGGGGCCAACGTCCTGACTTTC	CASSLGGSGANVLTF
TRBV5-1	-	many	TRBJ1-4	TGCGCCAGCAGCTTGGGACAGCTTAATGAAAAACTGTTTTTT	CASSLGQLNEKLFF
TRBV5-8	-	many	TRBJ2-5	TGTGCCAGCAGCTTGACTGCCGGGACACAGCAAGAGACCCAGTACTTC	CASSLTAGTQQETQYF
TRBV28	-	many	TRBJ2-1	TGTGCCAGCAGTTTAGGCGGTCAAATCAATGAGCAGTTCTTC	CASSLGGQINEQFF
TRBV2	-	-	TRBJ1-6	TGTGCCAGCAGACCCGAAGGGGGAGCCCTCCACTTT	CASRPEGGALHF
TRBV30	-	many	TRBJ1-1	TGTGCCTGGAGCCAGTGGGGTGAAGCTTTCTTT	CAWSQWGEAFF
TRBV3-1	-	-	TRBJ2-7	TGTGCCAGCAGCTCGCCGGGGGCCCCCGGGGGCGAGCAGTACTTC	CASSSPGAPGGEQYF
TRBV12-3/TRBV12-4	-	few	TRBJ2-1	TGTGCCAGCAGTTTATTGAGTATTAACAATGAGCAGTTCTTC	CASSLLSINNEQFF
TRBV6-2/TRBV6-3	-	few	TRBJ2-5	TGTGCCAGCAGCTACAGTCGGGGAGGGACCCAGTACTTC	CASSYSRGGTQYF
TRBV7-9	TRBD1	many	TRBJ2-5	TGTGCCAGCAGCTTTGGGGGACAGCCACAAGAGACCCAGTACTTC	CASSFGGQPQETQYF
TRBV18	-	-	TRBJ1-4	TGTGCCAGCTCACCACCGAGAACAGCAACTAATGAAAAACTGTTTTTT	CASSPPRTATNEKLFF
TRBV11-2	-	-	TRBJ2-5	TGTGCCAGCAGCCCTGACACGGGCCAGACCCAGTACTTC	CASSPDTGQTQYF
TRBV7-2	-	-	TRBJ2-3	TGTGCCAGCAGCTTCCCTTCCCGGTCGACAGATACGCAGTATTTT	CASSFPSRSTDTQYF
TRBV2	TRBD1	many	TRBJ1-3	TGTGCCAGCAGCGCCGGGACAGGGGCTGGAAACACCATATATTTT	CASSAGTGAGNTIYF
TRBV5-1	-	many	TRBJ1-4	TGCGCCAGCAGCTCCAGGGGAGGAGGGGAAAAACTGTTTTTT	CASSSRGGGEKLFF
TRBV5-1	TRBD2	-	TRBJ2-1	TGCGCCAGCAGCTTCACTAGCGGGGGGACTCTTGAGCAGTTCTTC	CASSFTSGGTLEQFF
TRBV27	-	-	TRBJ1-3	TGTGCCAGCAGTTTATCAGGGGCTGGAAACACCATATATTTT	CASSLSGAGNTIYF
TRBV4-2	TRBD1	few	TRBJ2-2	TGTGCCAGCAGCATAATCGGGACAGGGGACACCGGGGAGCTGTTTTTT	CASSIIGTGDTGELFF
TRBV20-1	-	few	TRBJ1-6	TGCAGTGCTACCCAACCCGGGATTTATAATTCACCCCTCCACTTT	CSATQPGIYNSPLHF
TRBV6-2/TRBV6-3	-	many	TRBJ1-6	TGTGCCAGCAGTCCTACCCGGACGTCACCCCTCCACTTT	CASSPTRTSPLHF
TRBV3-1	-	many	TRBJ1-2	TGTGCCGCGGGGAGGGAAGGCACTTTTAACTATGGCTACACCTTC	CAAGREGTFNYGYTF
TRBV5-1	-	-	TRBJ2-7	TGCGCCAGCAGCTTGGGACAATCCAACTACGAGCAGTACTTC	CASSLGQSNYEQYF
TRBV12-3/TRBV12-4	TRBD1	many	TRBJ1-5	TGTGCCAGCACCATGGACAGGGGCCAGCCCCAGCATTTT	CASTMDRGQPQHF
TRBV12-3/TRBV12-4	-	many	TRBJ2-2	TGTGCCAGCAGTTTAGCGCTTTCTCACGGGGGTGAGCTGTTTTTT	CASSLALSHGGELFF
TRBV20-1	-	-	TRBJ1-5	TGCAGTGCTAGACCATACTCCGGGGGCCAGCCCCAGCATTTT	CSARPYSGGQPQHF
TRBV5-6	TRBD1	-	TRBJ2-5	TGTGCCAGCAGCGACACCGGGACAGGGTCAGAGACCCAGTACTTC	CASSDTGTGSETQYF
TRBV28	TRBD2	-	TRBJ2-2	TGTGCCAGCAGTTTGCCCGTGGGGGGGGACACCGGGGAGCTGTTTTTT	CASSLPVGGDTGELFF
TRBV12-3/TRBV12-4	-	many	TRBJ1-5	TGTGCCAGCAGTTTAGGACAAGGGGGGAGTCAGCCCCAGCATTTT	CASSLGQGGSQPQHF
TRBV20-1	TRBD1	many	TRBJ1-2	TGCAGTGCTTACAATACAGGGGGTGGCTACACCTTC	CSAYNTGGGYTF
TRBV5-1	-	-	TRBJ2-1	TGCGCCAGCAGCTTGGCCGGACAGCAAGAGCAGTTCTTC	CASSLAGQQEQFF
TRBV3-1	-	many	TRBJ2-7	TGTGCCAGCAGCCAACTTACCACCTACGAGCAGTACTTC	CASSQLTTYEQYF
TRBV2	-	few	TRBJ1-6	TGTGCCAGCAGTGAGGCCCTCGGGTTTCTCCACTTT	CASSEALGFLHF
TRBV7-2	TRBD1	many	TRBJ2-7	TGTGCCAGCAGCACCGGGACAGGGGGCTACTACGAGCAGTACTTC	CASSTGTGGYYEQYF
TRBV20-1	-	many	TRBJ2-7	TGCAGTGCTAGAGACAGCCGGGCGGTCTACGAGCAGTACTTC	CSARDSRAVYEQYF
TRBV29-1	-	-	TRBJ2-5	TGCAGCGTTTATACGAGGGAGACCCAGTACTTC	CSVYTRETQYF
TRBV6-2/TRBV6-3	TRBD1	-	TRBJ1-6	TGTGCCAGCAGTCCCGGGACAGCATATTCACCCCTCCACTTT	CASSPGTAYSPLHF
TRBV5-1	-	-	TRBJ1-4	TGCGCCAGCAGCTCACAACAGGGCTTTAATGAAAAACTGTTTTTT	CASSSQQGFNEKLFF